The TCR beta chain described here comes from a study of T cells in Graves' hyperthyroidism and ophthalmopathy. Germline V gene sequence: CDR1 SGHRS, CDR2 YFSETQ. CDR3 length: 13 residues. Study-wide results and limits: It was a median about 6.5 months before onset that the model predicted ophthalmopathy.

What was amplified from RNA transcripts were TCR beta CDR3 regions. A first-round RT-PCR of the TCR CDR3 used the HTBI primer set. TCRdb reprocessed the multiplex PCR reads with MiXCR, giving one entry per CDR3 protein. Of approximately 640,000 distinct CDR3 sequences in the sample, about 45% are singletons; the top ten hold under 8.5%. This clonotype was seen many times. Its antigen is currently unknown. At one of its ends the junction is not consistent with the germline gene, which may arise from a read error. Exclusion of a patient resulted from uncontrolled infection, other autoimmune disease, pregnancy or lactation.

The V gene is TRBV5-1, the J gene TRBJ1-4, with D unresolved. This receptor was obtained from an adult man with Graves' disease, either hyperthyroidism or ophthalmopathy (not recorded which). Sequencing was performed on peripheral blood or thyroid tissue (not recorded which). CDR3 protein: CASSLGTNEKLFF. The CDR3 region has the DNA TGTGCCAGCAGCTTGGGAACTAATGAAAAACTGTTTTTT.